These 22 T cell receptor beta chains came from one sample sequenced in a study of cytomegalovirus exposure and HLA in healthy donors. Vbeta (60) and Jbeta (13) primers were used in the PCR. Only in-frame clones appear in the TCRdb table, and some are missing; sequencing was by immunoSEQ multiplex PCR. The table lists over 75,000 clones, about 88% of them singletons. The sequenced sample consisted of PBMCs. Every receptor here comes from a woman between 45 and 60 years old in good health and CMV-seronegative.

In this sample, this clone turned up a few times. The rearrangement links TRBV25-1 to TRBJ1-2; D unclear. Germline assignment: CDR1 MGHDK and CDR2 SYGVNS. The germline V and J ends were trimmed by 3 bases and 8 bases, with 13 bases remaining between them. The CDR3 length is 13 residues. CDR3 region: CASSETSRRGYTF. Written as DNA, the CDR3 is TGTGCCAGCAGTGAGACCTCGAGGAGGGGCTACACCTTC.

The chain uses TRBV11-2 and TRBJ1-3; 9 nucleotides line up with TRBD1. Germline V gene lookup returns CDR1 SGHAT and CDR2 FQNNGV. V lost 3 bases and J lost 6; bases outside the gene matches: 9. CDR3 length: 16 residues. The CDR3 spells CASSFTGGSGENTIYF. CDR3 DNA: TGTGCCAGCAGCTTCACAGGGGGCTCAGGGGAAAACACCATATATTTT.

The J gene is TRBJ1-2, the V gene TRBV4-1, with 8 nucleotides matching TRBD1. Germline values: CDR1 MGHRA, CDR2 YSYEKL. V shed 0 bases and J 7 bases; nucleotides not matched to a gene: 4. The CDR3 is made up of 14 amino acids. The CDR3: CASSQDRTGFGYTF. The CDR3 DNA sequence: TGCGCCAGCAGCCAAGACCGGACAGGGTTTGGCTACACCTTC.

This chain connects TRBV7-6 to TRBJ2-7; D unresolved. The CDR3 sequence is 12 residues long. With 4 bases removed from V and 0 bases from J, the gap between germline ends came to 4 bases. Germline V gene sequence: CDR1 SGHVS, CDR2 FNYEAQ. The CDR3 sequence is CASSSSSYEQYF. CDR3 nucleotides: TGTGCCAGCAGCTCGAGCTCCTACGAGCAGTACTTC.

J is TRBJ2-7 and V is TRBV7-9, with 8 positions matching TRBD2. CDR3 length equals 14 residues. The germline CDR1 and CDR2 sequences are SEHNR and FQNEAQ (reference sequence). J lost 6 bases, V lost 5 bases, and 9 bases had no gene match. The CDR3 DNA reads as TGTGCCAGCAGCGCCCGACTAGCGAGTGGCGAGCAGTACTTC. Amino acids: CASSARLASGEQYF.

The chain couples TRBV7-9 to TRBJ1-5; weak D call: TRBD1 (5 bases). The CDR3 spans 14 residues. Trimming cost V 5 bases and J 5 bases, with 13 bases left between them. Germline CDR1 is SEHNR and CDR2 is FQNEAQ (reference sequence). The chain's CDR3 is CASSGGTADQPQHF. The CDR3 DNA reads TGTGCCAGCAGCGGAGGGACTGCAGATCAGCCCCAGCATTTT.

The genes are TRBV7-8 and TRBJ1-1; D is unresolved. This CDR3 is 13 amino acids long. With 6 bases removed from V and 4 bases from J, the gap between germline ends came to 12 bases. CDR1 and CDR2 (germline): SGHVS, FQNEAQ. CDR3 residues: CASSQTAATEAFF. DNA for the CDR3: TGTGCCAGCAGTCAGACTGCTGCCACTGAAGCTTTCTTT.

The chain has TRBV18 and TRBJ1-1, with TRBD1 matching over 11 bases. V lost 3 bases, J lost 7 bases, and 1 base stayed unmatched. Germline V gene lookup returns CDR1 KGHSH and CDR2 LQKENI. The CDR3 runs 13 residues. The CDR3 loop is CASSPGQGVEAFF. CDR3 in DNA: TGTGCCAGCTCACCGGGACAGGGGGTTGAAGCTTTCTTT.

The chain carries TRBV9 and TRBJ2-5; TRBD1 might be the D (5 bases). The CDR3 has 14 amino acids. Per germline, CDR1 SGDLS and CDR2 YYNGEE. Trimming shortened V by 3 bases and J by 2 bases, and 11 bases separated the two germline ends. The CDR3 is CASSAQVNQETQYF. In nucleotides, the CDR3 is TGTGCCAGCAGCGCACAGGTGAATCAAGAGACCCAGTACTTC.

This clone has just a few counts. The gene calls are TRBV5-1 and TRBJ2-5; 7 nucleotides agree with TRBD1. The J segment lost 3 bases and the V segment lost 0 bases, leaving 5 bases of the junction unmatched. CDR3 length: 15 amino acids. Germline loops: CDR1 SGHRS, CDR2 YFSETQ. CDR3 sequence: CASSLGQGRKETQYF. CDR3 DNA: TGCGCCAGCAGCTTGGGACAGGGAAGAAAAGAGACCCAGTACTTC.

This clone has a single count. The chain carries TRBV29-1 and TRBJ2-2; TRBD2 agrees at 9 bases. V was pared by 6 bases and J by 0 bases, with 2 bases of the junction left unmatched. This CDR3 comprises 14 residues. Germline-derived CDR1 and CDR2 are SQVTM and ANQGSEA. CDR3 coding DNA: TGCAGCGTATCTAGCGGGGCGAACACCGGGGAGCTGTTTTTT. Residues: CSVSSGANTGELFF.

The V call is TRBV27, the J call TRBJ1-2; D perhaps matches TRBD1 (5 bases). The CDR3 spans 15 residues. The germline CDR1 and CDR2 sequences are MNHEY and SMNVEV (reference sequence). Trimming shortened V by 8 bases and J by 4 bases, and 20 bases separated the two germline ends. CDR3 in amino acids: CASLPRLGAGYGYTF. The CDR3 region has the DNA TGTGCCAGCCTTCCCCGACTAGGGGCGGGCTATGGCTACACCTTC.

The chain carries TRBV9 and TRBJ1-3, with D perhaps matching TRBD1 (6 bases). V lost 0 bases and J lost 0, with 10 bases in between. This CDR3 is 16 amino acids long. Germline CDR1 SGDLS, CDR2 YYNGEE. CDR3 protein: CASSVDRAHSGNTIYF. CDR3 DNA sequence: TGTGCCAGCAGCGTAGACAGGGCCCACTCTGGAAACACCATATATTTT.

This sequence joins TRBV5-1 and TRBJ2-2, with D tentatively TRBD2 (6 bases). Trimming stripped 3 bases from V and 3 bases from J, with 9 bases between. This CDR3 is 14 amino acids long. Germline lookup yields CDR1 SGHRS and CDR2 YFSETQ. CDR3 in DNA: TGCGCCAGCAGCTGGTCGGGGGACACCGGGGAGCTGTTTTTT. Protein: CASSWSGDTGELFF.

This sequence joins TRBV7-9 and TRBJ1-1; D might be TRBD1 (5 bases). There are 16 residues in the CDR3. Germline V lookup: CDR1 SEHNR, CDR2 FQNEAQ (reference sequence). V gave up 5 bases and J gave up 5 bases, with 21 bases separating them. The DNA of the CDR3 is TGTGCCAGCAGCCCTCCAGGGACCCCCCGGGGGACTGAAGCTTTCTTT. Translation: CASSPPGTPRGTEAFF.

The chain combines TRBV6-5 with TRBJ2-1; D possibly corresponds to TRBD1 (6 bases). Germline CDR1 and CDR2: MNHEY and SVGAGI. V was shortened by 8 bases and J by 0 bases, with 14 bases between the two germline ends. The CDR3 runs to 15 residues. CDR3 DNA sequence: TGTGCCAGCCGACAGGCTGTTGGCTCCTACAATGAGCAGTTCTTC. It yields the protein CASRQAVGSYNEQFF.

The V call is TRBV12-5, the J call TRBJ1-1; D remains unclear. V was trimmed by 3 bases and J by 0 bases, leaving 8 bases between them. The CDR3 is 14 amino acids. From germline, CDR1 is LGHNT and CDR2 FRNRAP. The CDR3 bases are TGTGCTAGTGGTTTAGCGACGGTGAACACTGAAGCTTTCTTT. This translates into CASGLATVNTEAFF.

This clone is a singleton in its sample. The chain has TRBV4-1 and TRBJ2-4, with D possibly matching TRBD1 (7 bases). Trimming shortened V by 2 bases and J by 2 bases, and 16 bases separated the two germline ends. The germline gives CDR1 MGHRA, CDR2 YSYEKL. The CDR3 is 17 residues long. CDR3 amino acids: CASSQPVQGGSKNIQYF. The CDR3 nucleotides read TGCGCCAGCAGCCAACCGGTGCAGGGGGGTTCCAAAAACATTCAGTACTTC.

The CDR3 DNA sequence: TGTGCCAGTAGTATGAAGCCCGGGTCTAACTATGGCTACACCTTC. Amino acids: CASSMKPGSNYGYTF. The chain combines TRBV19 with TRBJ1-2; no reliable D call. From germline, CDR1 is LNHDA and CDR2 SQIVND (reference sequence). The CDR3 runs 15 residues. V was clipped by 3 bases and J by 0 bases, with 11 bases between them.

The chain joins TRBV19 to TRBJ1-2; tentative D call: TRBD1 (6 bases). The V end was cut by 9 bases, the J end by 4 bases, with 15 bases between. Germline CDR1 and CDR2: LNHDA and SQIVND (reference sequence). The CDR3 length is 13 residues. CDR3: CASTGGSPYGYTF. The CDR3 coding sequence is TGTGCCAGCACGGGGGGCTCTCCCTATGGCTACACCTTC.

CDR3 sequence (DNA): TGTGCCAGCTCACGCCCAGGATCCAGTACAGATACGCAGTATTTT. It translates to CASSRPGSSTDTQYF. V usage is TRBV18 and J usage is TRBJ2-3, with D unresolved. CDR1 is KGHSH and CDR2 is LQKENI in the germline V gene. Trimming took off 4 bases at V and 3 bases at J, with 14 bases between the two ends. This CDR3 is 15 amino acids long. Variable domain in full (rest from reference TRBV18 and TRBJ2-3): NAGVMQNPRHLVRRRGQEARLRCSPMKGHSHVYWYRQLPEEGLKFMVYLQKENIIDESGMPKERFSAEFPKEGPSILRIQQVVRGDSAAYFCASSRPGSSTDTQYFGPGTRLTVL.

V and J are TRBV27 and TRBJ1-5; D remains ambiguous. The CDR3 spans 14 residues. Per germline, CDR1 MNHEY and CDR2 SMNVEV (reference sequence). V was pared by 3 bases and J by 7 bases, with 13 bases between. The chain's CDR3 is CASSFIGTGQPQHF. The CDR3 nucleotides are TGTGCCAGCAGTTTTATCGGAACGGGACAGCCCCAGCATTTT.